This TCR beta chain derives from a study of shared clonotypes between healthy human individuals. Study information: Three CD4 naive, three CD4 memory, two CD8 naive and one CD8 memory plate were used per donor.

With regard to this clone: Its specificity is unknown.

From germline, CDR1 is MDHEN and CDR2 SYDVKM. V trimming: 7 bases; J trimming: 1 base; junction bases outside the gene matches: 7. The CDR3 covers 14 residues. Study observations and caveats: Clonotypes shared by all four donors outscored non-shared clonotypes in generation probability. The authors expected sequencing depth to affect clonotype sharing among donors. Sampling included only blood; tissue repertoires likely differ.

This table comes from immunoSEQ multiplex PCR, and its TCRdb copy is limited to in-frame clones, with some not included. The repertoire consists of more than 850,000 clones, with around 82% occurring once and the leading ten covering under 0.65%. The chain couples TRBV28 to TRBJ2-7; TRBD1 aligns across 7 bases. The sequenced sample was memory CD4+ T cells from PBMCs. Subset denoted: CD45RA-negative fraction. The TCR was taken from a young man in good health. Some clones in this sample may be carry-over from other donors' samples. This CDR3 is CASTHDRVSYEQYF. The CDR3 DNA reads TGTGCCAGCACCCACGACAGGGTATCCTACGAGCAGTACTTC.